Here is one TCR beta chain with its context. These data come from a study of blood T cell repertoires in COVID-19. V lost 5 bases and J lost 5; bases outside the gene matches: 8. In germline, CDR1 is SEHNR, CDR2 FQNEAQ (reference sequence). The CDR3 totals 15 residues. Original processing methods: Estimates of nucleated cell counts were drawn from the amplification of reference gene primers. Repertoires were generated with immunoSEQ multiplex PCR, while TCRdb's copy carries only in-frame clones and drops some. Clonal size and the V and J genes are those of that table, whereas D and trimming came from the DNA. Altogether about 35,000 clones are present, approximately 87% being singletons, with the ten largest covering less than 55%.

This rearrangement joins TRBV7-9 to TRBJ2-1; TRBD2 agrees at 8 bases. Sequenced: peripheral blood. This TCR came from a human donor in a cohort sampled during active COVID-19. CDR3 in DNA: TGTGCCAGCAGCCGACTTAGCGGGGCCCACAATGAGCAGTTCTTC. The encoded protein is CASSRLSGAHNEQFF.